This paragraph reports one T cell receptor (beta chain). Its antigen is undetermined. The source material, roughly 20-31 mg of unsorted bulk tissue, was used to co-extract RNA and DNA. The V gene's germline CDR1 is SGHDT and CDR2 YYEEEE. V was pared by 9 bases and J by 5 bases, with 22 bases between. CDR3 length: 15 amino acids. A primer matching the constant region was used to make TCR beta cDNA from approximately 500 ng of total RNA. Sequencing libraries for TCR beta derived from three nested multiplex PCR rounds that used slightly modified ARM-PCR. Both of the initial two PCR rounds ran for about 9 cycles and employed TRBV1-TRBV30 forward primers alongside a C-beta reverse primer. TCRdb re-called the multiplex PCR reads through MiXCR, storing one row per CDR3 protein. The sample records about 110,000 distinct CDR3 sequences, around two thirds being singletons. This sample stems from a study of tumor-infiltrating lymphocytes in primary liver carcinoma. Study overall: Stage T1-T3 N0M0 tumors spanned roughly 4.2 to 11 cm. Study outcomes and limitations: Just about 7-24% of leading clones were found in every one of five regions.

V gene TRBV5-6 combines with J gene TRBJ2-3; maybe TRBD2 (6 bases). This TCR came from a woman aged 55-69 years with primary liver carcinoma and hepatitis B virus infection. Sequencing input: liver tumor tissue from sampling region 1. Subset: tumor region T1, superior pole. The CDR3 protein is CATRSTPHGGDTQYF. CDR3 DNA sequence: TGTGCCACCCGGAGTACCCCCCACGGGGGAGATACGCAGTATTTT.